A single sample gave rise to the 13 T cell receptor beta chains below, sequenced in a study of blood T cell repertoires in COVID-19. The repertoire was sequenced with immunoSEQ multiplex PCR; TCRdb's copy has only in-frame clones and lacks some. The sample consists of about 140,000 clones, 79% of them appearing once. What was sequenced was peripheral blood. Source of these receptors: a man aged 50-59 years with active or convalescent COVID-19.

The chain carries TRBV23-1 and TRBJ1-1; 7 bases fit TRBD1. TRBV23-1 is flagged as an ORF with uncertain function. J was trimmed by 1 base and V by 7 bases; bases with no gene match: 9. The CDR3 covers 15 residues. The CDR3 here is CASTEAGTANTEAFF. In DNA form, the CDR3 reads TGCGCCAGCACCGAAGCCGGGACAGCGAACACTGAAGCTTTCTTT.

The genes are TRBV5-1 and TRBJ1-1, with D maybe TRBD1 (6 bases). The V end was cut by 1 base, the J end by 6 bases, with 13 bases between. Per germline, CDR1 SGHRS and CDR2 YFSETQ. CDR3 length: 14 residues. The CDR3 sequence: CASSLTGSRAEAFF. Here the CDR3 DNA reads TGCGCCAGCAGCTTGACAGGGAGTAGGGCTGAAGCTTTCTTT.

This clone was counted only a few times. Other DNA sequences within the sample encode an identical CDR3. The chain has TRBV7-3 and TRBJ2-2; D remains unclear. The CDR3 is made up of 15 amino acids. Germline V gene data show CDR1 as SGHTA and CDR2 as FQGTGA. V was clipped by 2 bases and J by 2 bases, with 9 bases between them. CDR3 residues: CASSLGQTNTGELFF. The CDR3 DNA is TGTGCCAGCAGCTTAGGGCAGACCAACACCGGGGAGCTGTTTTTT.

The gene calls are TRBV7-9 and TRBJ2-7; perhaps TRBD2 as D (5 bases). The CDR3 loop spans 13 amino acids. V gave up 5 bases and J gave up 9 bases, with 17 bases separating them. Germline V gives CDR1 SEHNR, CDR2 FQNEAQ (reference sequence). In DNA form, the CDR3 reads TGTGCCAGCAGCCCGGGAACTCTACCCCGGCAGTACTTC. Its translation: CASSPGTLPRQYF.

V gene TRBV3-1 (or the pseudogene TRBV3-2) combines with J gene TRBJ1-6; possible D gene TRBD1, 5 bases. Between the trimmed V and J ends, which lost 4 bases and 7 bases, there was a span of 17 bases. This CDR3 has 16 amino acids. CDR1 and CDR2 (germline): LGHDT, YNNKEL (reference sequence). This CDR3 is CASSRGAGKSNSPLHF. The CDR3 bases are TGTGCCAGCAGCCGAGGGGCGGGAAAGAGCAATTCACCCCTCCACTTT.

The gene calls are TRBV6-4 and TRBJ2-2, with 8 nucleotides matching TRBD1. The CDR3 runs 16 residues. Germline CDR1 is MRHNA and CDR2 is SNTAGT. V shed 0 bases, J shed 6 bases, and the junction held 6 bases outside the gene matches. DNA for the CDR3: TGTGCCAGCAGTGACTCGGGCAGGGGGCAATCCGGGGAGCTGTTTTTT. Its protein is CASSDSGRGQSGELFF.

The V gene is TRBV7-2, the J gene TRBJ1-1; 11 bases are shared with TRBD1. The germline gives CDR1 SGHTA, CDR2 FQGNSA. This CDR3 is 16 amino acids long. J was trimmed by 4 bases and V by 5 bases; bases with no gene match: 9. The CDR3 loop is CASSPGTGGVGTEAFF. The CDR3 DNA reads TGTGCCAGCAGCCCCGGGACAGGGGGGGTGGGCACTGAAGCTTTCTTT.

This chain uses TRBV19 with TRBJ2-3; D perhaps matches TRBD2 (7 bases). This CDR3 has 17 residues. Trimming left V 4 bases short and J 4 bases short, with 21 bases between. CDR1 is LNHDA and CDR2 is SQIVND in the germline V gene (reference sequence). The CDR3 region is CASSNIGGRSRSDTQYF. As DNA, the CDR3 is TGTGCCAGTAGTAATATCGGGGGGCGCAGTAGATCAGATACGCAGTATTTT. Full variable domain (outside the CDR3, taken from reference TRBV19 and TRBJ2-3): DGGITQSPKYLFRKEGQNVTLSCEQNLNHDAMYWYRQDPGQGLRLIYYSQIVNDFQKGDIAEGYSVSREKKESFPLTVTSAQKNPTAFYLCASSNIGGRSRSDTQYFGPGTRLTVL.

The chain has TRBV5-4 and TRBJ1-2; TRBD1 matches at 8 bases. The CDR3 is 14 amino acids. The junction had 7 bases not matched to a gene; V was cut back by 5 bases and J by 4 bases. Germline lookup yields CDR1 SGHNT and CDR2 YYREEE (reference sequence). The CDR3 DNA sequence: TGTGCCAGCAGATGGGCAGGGGGCTCCTATGGCTACACCTTC. This encodes CASRWAGGSYGYTF.

This chain joins TRBV24-1 and TRBJ2-5, with TRBD1 matching 7 bases. The junction had 6 bases not matched to a gene; V was cut back by 4 bases and J by 5 bases. Germline CDR1 is KGHDR and CDR2 is SFDVKD. The CDR3 totals 14 residues. The CDR3 region is CATSEATGYETQYF. The CDR3 coding sequence is TGTGCCACCAGTGAAGCGACAGGGTACGAGACCCAGTACTTC.

CDR3 loop: CASSVWRGEQYF. CDR3 in DNA: TGCGCCAGCAGTGTGTGGCGGGGAGAGCAGTACTTC. The chain combines TRBV10-2 with TRBJ2-7, with TRBD2 as a possible D gene (6 bases). Trimming removed 4 bases from V and 7 bases from J, with 11 bases in between. This CDR3 contains 12 residues. Germline values: CDR1 WSHSY, CDR2 SAAADI.

This clone was counted many times. The V gene is TRBV7-9, the J gene TRBJ1-1; D gene ambiguous. The CDR3 has 15 residues. Germline V gene sequence: CDR1 SEHNR, CDR2 FQNEAQ (reference sequence). V lost 3 bases and J lost 5, with 16 bases in between. The CDR3 loop is CASSLIEEGTTEAFF. The CDR3 coding sequence is TGTGCCAGCAGCTTGATCGAGGAGGGCACGACTGAAGCTTTCTTT.

The V gene is TRBV27, the J gene TRBJ1-6; possible D gene TRBD1, 6 bases. The germline V and J ends were trimmed by 6 bases and 10 bases, with 16 bases remaining between them. CDR3 size: 14 residues. In germline, CDR1 is MNHEY, CDR2 SMNVEV (reference sequence). The CDR3 loop reads CASSLRDNGSPLHF. In DNA, the CDR3 is TGTGCCAGCAGCTTAAGGGACAATGGCTCACCCCTCCACTTT.